These T cell receptor beta chains were read from a single sample in a study of blood T cells in healthy people across ages. One entry per CDR3 protein results from TCRdb running MiXCR on the 5' RACE reads. This sample has about 1.8 million distinct CDR3 sequences, with 49% found just once. The sample comprised blood. The receptors were sampled from a woman in her forties in good health. Both conserved end residues are part of each CDR3. Each record gives: clone size, D gene, J gene, V gene, CDR3 DNA, CDR3 protein. The D gene is left open where the match is weak. Not every row has a clone size; where given, it reads once, few, many or a size class.

size: -; D: -; J: TRBJ1-6; V: TRBV27; DNA: TGTGCCAGCAGACCAGGGCAATCCTCCCGCGCCTATAATTCACCCCTCCACTTT; CDR3: CASRPGQSSRAYNSPLHF
size: -; D: TRBD1; J: TRBJ2-5; V: TRBV3-1; DNA: TGTGCCAGCAGCCACCGGACAGGGTCTGAGACCCAGTACTTC; CDR3: CASSHRTGSETQYF
size: -; D: TRBD1; J: TRBJ1-5; V: TRBV7-2; DNA: TGTGCCAGCGCGGACAGGGCAGGCAATCAGCCCCAGCATTTT; CDR3: CASADRAGNQPQHF
size: -; D: -; J: TRBJ1-2; V: TRBV4-3; DNA: TGCGCCAGCAGCCCGGGACAAACGAATAACTATGGCTACACCTTC; CDR3: CASSPGQTNNYGYTF
size: few; D: -; J: TRBJ2-7; V: TRBV28; DNA: TGTGCCAGCAGGCCTCCGGGGCTAGCGAATGAGCAGTACTTC; CDR3: CASRPPGLANEQYF
size: -; D: -; J: TRBJ1-6; V: TRBV4-2; DNA: TGTGCCAGCAGCCAATTGAAAGGGATTCAACAAGATTCACCCCTCCACTTT; CDR3: CASSQLKGIQQDSPLHF
size: -; D: -; J: TRBJ2-4; V: TRBV6-5; DNA: TGTGCCAGCAGTTACTCGTTTGCGTATATGGCCAAAAACATTCAGTACTTC; CDR3: CASSYSFAYMAKNIQYF
size: -; D: -; J: TRBJ1-2; V: TRBV28; DNA: TGTGCCAGCAGACCACAGGGAACTAACTATGGCTACACCTTC; CDR3: CASRPQGTNYGYTF
size: -; D: -; J: TRBJ1-2; V: TRBV4-2; DNA: TGTGCCAGCAGCCAAGATCTCCCAGGAGCATCCTATGGCTACACCTTC; CDR3: CASSQDLPGASYGYTF
size: -; D: -; J: TRBJ2-3; V: TRBV5-1; DNA: TGCGCCTGCAGGATGGCACGAGGAGGGATCACAGATACGCAGTATTTT; CDR3: CACRMARGGITDTQYF
size: -; D: TRBD2; J: TRBJ2-4; V: TRBV2; DNA: TGTGCCAGCAAGCGGGGGGAGCAGAACATTCAGTACTTC; CDR3: CASKRGEQNIQYF
size: -; D: -; J: TRBJ2-5; V: TRBV7-8; DNA: TGTGCCAGCAGCCGCGGACGAAAGGGAGAGACCCAGTACTTC; CDR3: CASSRGRKGETQYF
size: -; D: -; J: TRBJ2-1; V: TRBV19; DNA: TGTGCCAGTAGTAACCTACAGGGTAGGCATGAGCAGTTCTTC; CDR3: CASSNLQGRHEQFF
size: -; D: -; J: TRBJ2-5; V: TRBV10-3; DNA: TGTGCCATCAGGGACGACTGGCATGAGACCCAGTACTTC; CDR3: CAIRDDWHETQYF
size: many; D: TRBD1; J: TRBJ2-6; V: TRBV27; DNA: TGTGCCAGCATGCGGACAGGGACTGGGGCCAACGTCCTGACTTTC; CDR3: CASMRTGTGANVLTF
size: -; D: TRBD1; J: TRBJ2-7; V: TRBV7-2; DNA: TGTGCCAGCAGCCGACTTACAGGGGCCTACGAGCAGTACTTC; CDR3: CASSRLTGAYEQYF
size: few; D: TRBD2; J: TRBJ2-1; V: TRBV4-3; DNA: TGCGCCAGCAGCCAAGAAAGGACTAGCGGGGGATACAATGAGCAGTTCTTC; CDR3: CASSQERTSGGYNEQFF
size: -; D: -; J: TRBJ2-2; V: TRBV24-1; DNA: TGTGCCACCAGTCGTGAGGGTTCGAACACCGGGGAGCTGTTTTTT; CDR3: CATSREGSNTGELFF
size: -; D: TRBD1; J: TRBJ2-5; V: TRBV20-1; DNA: TGCAGTGCTAGAGATCGCCACAGGGGGCGCGGGGAGACCCAGTACTTC; CDR3: CSARDRHRGRGETQYF
size: -; D: -; J: TRBJ2-5; V: TRBV28; DNA: TGTGCCAGCAGTTTGAGGCCCCTCTCGGGCGGGAACCAAGAGACCCAGTACTTC; CDR3: CASSLRPLSGGNQETQYF
size: -; D: -; J: TRBJ2-7; V: TRBV6-5; DNA: TGTGCCAGCAGTATCTCCGGGTCTTACGAGCAGTACTTC; CDR3: CASSISGSYEQYF
size: -; D: -; J: TRBJ2-5; V: TRBV6-2/TRBV6-3; DNA: TGTGCCAGCATTCGAGGAGGGGGGCAAGAGACCCAGTACTTC; CDR3: CASIRGGGQETQYF
size: -; D: -; J: TRBJ2-3; V: TRBV29-1; DNA: TGCAGCGTTGAGTCGGAGATGCTTCTGTATTTT; CDR3: CSVESEMLLYF
size: few; D: -; J: TRBJ2-3; V: TRBV20-1; DNA: TGCAGTGCTAGACATGCCAGGGGAGATACGCAGTATTTT; CDR3: CSARHARGDTQYF
size: many; D: TRBD2; J: TRBJ2-7; V: TRBV29-1; DNA: TGCAGCGTTTCTCGGGGGGTTCTCCAACCTGGGGGATACGAGCAGTACTTC; CDR3: CSVSRGVLQPGGYEQYF
size: -; D: -; J: TRBJ2-4; V: TRBV10-3; DNA: TGTGCCATCAGTGAAGGAATTCAGTACTTC; CDR3: CAISEGIQYF
size: -; D: -; J: TRBJ2-7; V: TRBV20-1; DNA: TGCAGTACTAGAGATCAAGGCCCAGGGATAGGGACCTACGAGCAGTACTTC; CDR3: CSTRDQGPGIGTYEQYF
size: once; D: -; J: TRBJ2-1; V: TRBV29-1; DNA: TGCAGCGTTGTAAGAGGGGAACTCTACGAGCAGTTCTTC; CDR3: CSVVRGELYEQFF
size: -; D: -; J: TRBJ2-1; V: TRBV12-3/TRBV12-4; DNA: TGTGCCAGCAGTTTCGGGAACTCCTACGAGCAGTTCTTC; CDR3: CASSFGNSYEQFF
size: -; D: -; J: TRBJ2-1; V: TRBV3-1; DNA: TGTGCCAGCAGCCAGGTAGTTGGCCCCAATGAGCAGTTCTTC; CDR3: CASSQVVGPNEQFF
size: few; D: -; J: TRBJ2-5; V: TRBV6-2/TRBV6-3; DNA: TGTGCCAGCAGTACATACAGAGAGGAAGAGACCCAGTACTTC; CDR3: CASSTYREEETQYF
size: -; D: TRBD2; J: TRBJ2-5; V: TRBV7-2; DNA: TGTGCCAGCAGCTTAATCCTAGCGGGGGGGCCCGTACAAGAGACCCAGTACTTC; CDR3: CASSLILAGGPVQETQYF
size: -; D: TRBD1; J: TRBJ1-2; V: TRBV7-9; DNA: TGTGCCAGCAGGGGACAGGACTATGGCTACACCTTC; CDR3: CASRGQDYGYTF
size: -; D: -; J: TRBJ2-7; V: TRBV5-1; DNA: TGCGCCAGCAGCCGTAGTTCGGGCTCCTACGAGCAGTACTTC; CDR3: CASSRSSGSYEQYF
size: -; D: TRBD2; J: TRBJ2-6; V: TRBV20-1; DNA: TGCAGTGCTAGAGATCGGCTAGCGGGGGCCTCTGGGGCCAACGTCCTGACTTTC; CDR3: CSARDRLAGASGANVLTF
size: -; D: -; J: TRBJ1-5; V: TRBV7-8; DNA: TGTGCCAGCAGCCGCCGGAAGGTTTCGAGCAATCAGCCCCAGCATTTT; CDR3: CASSRRKVSSNQPQHF
size: -; D: TRBD1; J: TRBJ2-5; V: TRBV15; DNA: TGTGCCACCAGCAGAGATCTAGGGCAGGGGGCGTACAAGCAGTACTTC; CDR3: CATSRDLGQGAYKQYF
size: few; D: -; J: TRBJ2-5; V: TRBV20-1; DNA: TGCAGTGCCGACGGTAATTGGGCCCTCCAAGAGACCCAGTACTTC; CDR3: CSADGNWALQETQYF
size: -; D: -; J: TRBJ2-6; V: TRBV6-1; DNA: TGTGCCAGCAGTGACGGGGCGCTTGGGGCCAACGTCCTGACTTTC; CDR3: CASSDGALGANVLTF
size: -; D: -; J: TRBJ1-1; V: TRBV29-1; DNA: TGCAGCGTTGAATGGACAGAGTTCATGAACACTGAAGCTTTCTTT; CDR3: CSVEWTEFMNTEAFF
size: few; D: TRBD2; J: TRBJ2-3; V: TRBV29-1; DNA: TGCAGCGTTCCTATAGCGGGACCTATCGATACGCAGTATTTT; CDR3: CSVPIAGPIDTQYF
size: few; D: TRBD2; J: TRBJ2-1; V: TRBV7-3; DNA: TGTGCCAGCGCGGGAGCGGGGGGGGATGAGCAGTTCTTC; CDR3: CASAGAGGDEQFF
size: -; D: TRBD2; J: TRBJ2-7; V: TRBV7-2; DNA: TGTGCCAGCAGCTTAGCACCTAGCGGGGACTACGAGCAGTACTTC; CDR3: CASSLAPSGDYEQYF
size: -; D: -; J: TRBJ1-4; V: TRBV7-2; DNA: TGTGCCAGCAGCTTAGCGGGGGGAGGCACAACTAATGAAAAACTGTTTTTT; CDR3: CASSLAGGGTTNEKLFF
size: -; D: -; J: TRBJ2-5; V: TRBV3-1; DNA: TGTGCCAGCAGCCAAGGATCAACGACCGCCGGCGGGGAGACCCAGTACTTC; CDR3: CASSQGSTTAGGETQYF
size: -; D: -; J: TRBJ2-1; V: TRBV7-9; DNA: TGTGCCAGCAGCTCAGGGGTGGCTGAGCAGTTCTTC; CDR3: CASSSGVAEQFF
size: -; D: -; J: TRBJ1-4; V: TRBV10-3; DNA: TGTGCCATCAGTGTCAGTTTACAGGACGAAAAACTGTTTTTT; CDR3: CAISVSLQDEKLFF
size: -; D: -; J: TRBJ2-6; V: TRBV18; DNA: TGTGCCAGCTCACCGAAAGGGGGGGACGTCCTGACTTTC; CDR3: CASSPKGGDVLTF
size: -; D: TRBD1; J: TRBJ2-1; V: TRBV7-9; DNA: TGTGCCAGCAGCTTAGGGGACAGCGTATACAATGAGCAGTTCTTC; CDR3: CASSLGDSVYNEQFF
size: -; D: TRBD2; J: TRBJ2-1; V: TRBV11-2; DNA: TGTGCCAGCAGCTTAATTGGCGGGGGAGAGCAGTTCTTC; CDR3: CASSLIGGGEQFF
size: once; D: -; J: TRBJ1-2; V: TRBV5-1; DNA: TGCGCCAGCAGCTTGATGGGGGGCCGGGACCCTCTCTATGGCTACACCTTC; CDR3: CASSLMGGRDPLYGYTF
size: -; D: TRBD1; J: TRBJ2-1; V: TRBV5-1; DNA: TGCGCCAGCAGCGTCGGACAGGGGTCCAGGAATGAGCAGTTCTTC; CDR3: CASSVGQGSRNEQFF
size: once; D: -; J: TRBJ2-5; V: TRBV5-1; DNA: TGCGCCGGCAGCTTGGAACTAAACAATGAGCAGTACTTC; CDR3: CAGSLELNNEQYF
size: many; D: -; J: TRBJ1-2; V: TRBV7-2; DNA: TGTGCCAGCAGCTTGTACTATGGCTACACCTTC; CDR3: CASSLYYGYTF
size: -; D: -; J: TRBJ2-7; V: TRBV28; DNA: TGTGCCAGCAGTTTTTCGGGGGCGCGGTCCTACGAGCAGTACTTC; CDR3: CASSFSGARSYEQYF
size: -; D: -; J: TRBJ1-2; V: TRBV7-9; DNA: TGCGCCAGCAGCCTCGGCAGCTTTAACTATGGCTACACCTTC; CDR3: CASSLGSFNYGYTF
size: -; D: -; J: TRBJ2-7; V: TRBV28; DNA: TGTGCCAGCAGTTGGGCCGGGCAGGCCTACAATGAGCAGTACTTC; CDR3: CASSWAGQAYNEQYF